This T cell receptor beta chain was sequenced for a study of shared clonotypes between healthy human individuals. Germline values: CDR1 SGHAT, CDR2 FQNNGV. The CDR3 length is 15 residues. V was cut by 1 base and J by 0 bases, with 9 bases left in between. TCRdb's copy holds only in-frame clones and misses some; the assay was immunoSEQ multiplex PCR. Here the sample spans 2 million to 3 million clones, 93% being singletons. The origin of this receptor is a man aged 18 to 30 in good health. Some clones in this sample may be carry-over from other donors' samples. The V gene is TRBV11-2, the J gene TRBJ1-1; D not resolved. The sequenced sample was naive CD4+ T cells from PBMCs. Indicated subset: CD45RA+ positively selected. The CDR3 DNA is TGTGCCAGCAGCTTAGCGCGGGCAGTGAACACTGAAGCTTTCTTT. Translation: CASSLARAVNTEAFF.